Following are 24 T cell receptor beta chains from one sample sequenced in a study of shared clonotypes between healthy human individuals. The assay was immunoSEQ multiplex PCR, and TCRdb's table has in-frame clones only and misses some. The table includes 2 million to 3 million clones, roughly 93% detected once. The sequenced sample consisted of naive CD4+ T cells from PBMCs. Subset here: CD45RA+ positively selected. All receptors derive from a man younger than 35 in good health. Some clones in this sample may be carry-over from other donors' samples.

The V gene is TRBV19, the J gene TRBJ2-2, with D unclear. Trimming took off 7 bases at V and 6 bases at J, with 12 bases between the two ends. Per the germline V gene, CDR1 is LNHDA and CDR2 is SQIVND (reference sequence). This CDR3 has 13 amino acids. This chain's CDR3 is CASNLGPPGELFF. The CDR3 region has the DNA TGTGCCAGTAATTTAGGGCCTCCCGGGGAGCTGTTTTTT.

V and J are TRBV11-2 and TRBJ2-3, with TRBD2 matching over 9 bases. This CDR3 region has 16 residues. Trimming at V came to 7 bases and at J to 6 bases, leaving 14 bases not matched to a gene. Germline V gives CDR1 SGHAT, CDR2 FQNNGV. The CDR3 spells CASKTRSSGKGDTQYF. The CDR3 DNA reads TGTGCCAGCAAAACTCGGTCTAGCGGGAAAGGTGATACGCAGTATTTT.

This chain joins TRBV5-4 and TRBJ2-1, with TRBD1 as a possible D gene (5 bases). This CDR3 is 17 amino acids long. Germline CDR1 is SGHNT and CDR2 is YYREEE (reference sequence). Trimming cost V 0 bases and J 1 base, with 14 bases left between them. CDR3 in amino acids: CASSLAAGAGSYNEQFF. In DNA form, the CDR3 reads TGTGCCAGCAGCTTGGCCGCTGGGGCCGGTTCCTACAATGAGCAGTTCTTC.

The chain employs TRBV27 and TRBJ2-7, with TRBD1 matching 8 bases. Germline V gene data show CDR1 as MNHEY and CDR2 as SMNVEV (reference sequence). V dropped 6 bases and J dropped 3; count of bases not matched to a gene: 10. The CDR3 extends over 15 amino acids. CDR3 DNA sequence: TGTGCCAGCAGGAGAGGACAGGGACCTTACTACGAGCAGTACTTC. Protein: CASRRGQGPYYEQYF.

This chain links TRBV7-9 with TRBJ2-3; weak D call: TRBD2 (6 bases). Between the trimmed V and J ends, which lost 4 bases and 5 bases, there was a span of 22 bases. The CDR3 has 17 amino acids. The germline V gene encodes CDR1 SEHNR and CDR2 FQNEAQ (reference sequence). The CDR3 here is CASSSILAGTRGDTQYF. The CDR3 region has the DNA TGTGCCAGCAGCTCAATACTAGCTGGCACTCGGGGAGATACGCAGTATTTT.

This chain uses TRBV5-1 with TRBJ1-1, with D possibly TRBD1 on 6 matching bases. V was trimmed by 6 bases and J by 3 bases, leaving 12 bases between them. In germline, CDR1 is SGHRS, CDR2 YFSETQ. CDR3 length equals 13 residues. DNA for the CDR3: TGCGCCAGCACGTTAGGGGGGTACACTGAAGCTTTCTTT. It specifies CASTLGGYTEAFF.

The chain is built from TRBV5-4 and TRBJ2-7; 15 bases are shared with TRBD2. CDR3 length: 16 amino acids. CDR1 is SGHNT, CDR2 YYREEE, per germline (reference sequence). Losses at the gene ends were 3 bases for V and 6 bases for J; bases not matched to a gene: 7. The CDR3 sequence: CASSSGLAGGPPEQYF. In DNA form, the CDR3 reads TGTGCCAGCAGCTCCGGACTAGCGGGAGGGCCTCCCGAGCAGTACTTC.

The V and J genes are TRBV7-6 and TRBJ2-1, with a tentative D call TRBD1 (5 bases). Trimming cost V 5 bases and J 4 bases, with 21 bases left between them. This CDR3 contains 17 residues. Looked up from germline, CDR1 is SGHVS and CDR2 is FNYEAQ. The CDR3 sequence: CASSLGAGQAWYNEQFF. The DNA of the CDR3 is TGTGCCAGCAGCCTAGGAGCAGGGCAGGCCTGGTACAATGAGCAGTTCTTC.

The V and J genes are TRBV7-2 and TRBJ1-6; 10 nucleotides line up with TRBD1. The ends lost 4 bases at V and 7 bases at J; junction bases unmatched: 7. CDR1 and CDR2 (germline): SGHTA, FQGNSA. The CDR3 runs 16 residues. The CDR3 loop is CASSSRDRGTNSPLHF. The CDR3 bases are TGTGCCAGCAGCTCAAGGGACAGGGGCACAAATTCACCCCTCCACTTT.

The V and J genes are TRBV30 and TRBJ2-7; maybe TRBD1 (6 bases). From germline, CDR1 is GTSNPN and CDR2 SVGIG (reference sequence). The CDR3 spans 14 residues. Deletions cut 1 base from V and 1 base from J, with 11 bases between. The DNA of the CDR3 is TGTGCCTGGAGTGGTGACAGGATTTCCTACGAGCAGTACTTC. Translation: CAWSGDRISYEQYF.

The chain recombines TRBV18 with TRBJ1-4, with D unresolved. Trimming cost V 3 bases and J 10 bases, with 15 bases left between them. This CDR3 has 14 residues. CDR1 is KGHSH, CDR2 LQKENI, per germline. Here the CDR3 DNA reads TGTGCCAGCTCACCGTCCGGGAATCGAGGAAAACTGTTTTTT. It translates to CASSPSGNRGKLFF.

The CDR3 coding sequence is TGTGCCAGCAGTTACGGGGTAGCGTCAGATACGCAGTATTTT. Amino acids: CASSYGVASDTQYF. The chain is built from TRBV6-5 and TRBJ2-3, with D possibly being TRBD2 (5 bases). CDR3 length: 14 residues. The germline V gene encodes CDR1 MNHEY and CDR2 SVGAGI. V lost 2 bases and J 4 bases, leaving 10 bases between the germline ends.

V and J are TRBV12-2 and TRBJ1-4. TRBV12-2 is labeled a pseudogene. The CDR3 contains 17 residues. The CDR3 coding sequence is TGTGCAAGTCGCAGATTTCCGAGGAGGGGGATTAATGAAAAACTGTTTTTT. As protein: CASRRFPRRGINEKLFF.

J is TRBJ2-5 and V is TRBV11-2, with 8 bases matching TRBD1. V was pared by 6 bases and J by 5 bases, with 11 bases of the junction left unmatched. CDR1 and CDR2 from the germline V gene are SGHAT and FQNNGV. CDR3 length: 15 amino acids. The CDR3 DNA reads TGTGCCAGCAGGGCATTGACAGGGGTTGAGGAGACCCAGTACTTC. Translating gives CASRALTGVEETQYF.

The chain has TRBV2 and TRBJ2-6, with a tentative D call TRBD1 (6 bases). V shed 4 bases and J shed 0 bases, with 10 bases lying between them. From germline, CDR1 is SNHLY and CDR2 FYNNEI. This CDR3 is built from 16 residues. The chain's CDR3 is CASSVEGGSGANVLTF. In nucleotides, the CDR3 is TGTGCCAGCAGTGTGGAAGGGGGCTCTGGGGCCAACGTCCTGACTTTC.

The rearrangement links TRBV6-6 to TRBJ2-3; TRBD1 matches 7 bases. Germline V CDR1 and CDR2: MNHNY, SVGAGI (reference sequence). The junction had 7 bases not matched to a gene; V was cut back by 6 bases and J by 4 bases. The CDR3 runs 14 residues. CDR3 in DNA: TGTGCCAGCAGAAGACAGGGCAAGCCAGATACGCAGTATTTT. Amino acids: CASRRQGKPDTQYF.

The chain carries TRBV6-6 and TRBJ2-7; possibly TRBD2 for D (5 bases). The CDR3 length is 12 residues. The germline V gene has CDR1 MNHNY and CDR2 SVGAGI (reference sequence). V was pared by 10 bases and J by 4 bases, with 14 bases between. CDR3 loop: CAIGGLSYEQYF. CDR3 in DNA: TGTGCCATCGGCGGGCTGTCGTACGAGCAGTACTTC.

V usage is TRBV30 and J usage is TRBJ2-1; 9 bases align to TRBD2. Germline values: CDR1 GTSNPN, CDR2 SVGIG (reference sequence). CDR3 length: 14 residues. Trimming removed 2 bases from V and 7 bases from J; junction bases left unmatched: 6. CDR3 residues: CAWSPGLAFNEQFF. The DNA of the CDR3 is TGTGCCTGGAGTCCGGGACTAGCATTTAATGAGCAGTTCTTC. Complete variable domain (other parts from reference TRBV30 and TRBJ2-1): SQTIHQWPATLVQPVGSPLSLECTVEGTSNPNLYWYRQAAGRGLQLLFYSVGIGQISSEVPQNLSASRPQDRQFILSSKKLLLSDSGFYLCAWSPGLAFNEQFFGPGTRLTVL.

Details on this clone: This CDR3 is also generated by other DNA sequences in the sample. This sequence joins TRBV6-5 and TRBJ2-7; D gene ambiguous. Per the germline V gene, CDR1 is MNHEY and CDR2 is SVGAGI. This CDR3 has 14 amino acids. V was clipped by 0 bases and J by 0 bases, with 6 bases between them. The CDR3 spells CASSYSVSSYEQYF. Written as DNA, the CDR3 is TGTGCCAGCAGTTACTCGGTGAGCTCCTACGAGCAGTACTTC.

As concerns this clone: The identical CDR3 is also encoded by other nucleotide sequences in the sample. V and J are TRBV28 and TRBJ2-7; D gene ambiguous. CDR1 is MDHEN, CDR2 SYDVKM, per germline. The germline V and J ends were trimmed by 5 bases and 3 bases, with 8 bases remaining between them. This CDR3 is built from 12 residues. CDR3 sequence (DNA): TGTGCCAGCAGTCTATCCTACTACGAGCAGTACTTC. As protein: CASSLSYYEQYF.

CDR3 in amino acids: CASSFGQYTDTQYF. The CDR3 DNA sequence: TGTGCCAGCAGCTTCGGACAGTACACAGATACGCAGTATTTT. The chain combines TRBV7-2 with TRBJ2-3, with a possible D match to TRBD1 (6 bases). Trimming cost V 3 bases and J 2 bases, with 9 bases left between them. This CDR3 is built from 14 residues. From germline, CDR1 is SGHTA and CDR2 FQGNSA.

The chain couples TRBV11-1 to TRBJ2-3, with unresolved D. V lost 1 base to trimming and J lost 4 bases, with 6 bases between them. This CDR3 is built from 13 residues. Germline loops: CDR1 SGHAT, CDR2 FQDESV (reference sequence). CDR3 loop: CASSLDGADTQYF. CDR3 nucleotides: TGTGCCAGCAGCTTAGACGGCGCAGATACGCAGTATTTT.

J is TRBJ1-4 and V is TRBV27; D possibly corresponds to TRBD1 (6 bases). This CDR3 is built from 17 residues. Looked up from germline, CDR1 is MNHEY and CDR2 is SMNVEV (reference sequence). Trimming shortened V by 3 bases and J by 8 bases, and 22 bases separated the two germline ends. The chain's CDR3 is CASSLGGLGGQREKLFF. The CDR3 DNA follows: TGTGCCAGCAGTTTGGGAGGTTTGGGGGGCCAAAGGGAAAAACTGTTTTTT.

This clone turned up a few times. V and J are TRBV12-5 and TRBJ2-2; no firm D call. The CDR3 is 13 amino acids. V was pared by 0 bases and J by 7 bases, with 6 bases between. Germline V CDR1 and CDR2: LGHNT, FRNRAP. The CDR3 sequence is CASGLVSGGELFF. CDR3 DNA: TGTGCTAGTGGTTTGGTTTCAGGCGGGGAGCTGTTTTTT. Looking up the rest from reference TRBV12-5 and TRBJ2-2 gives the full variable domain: DARVTQTPRHKVTEMGQEVTMRCQPILGHNTVFWYRQTMMQGLELLAYFRNRAPLDDSGMPKDRFSAEMPDATLATLKIQPSEPRDSAVYFCASGLVSGGELFFGEGSRLTVL.